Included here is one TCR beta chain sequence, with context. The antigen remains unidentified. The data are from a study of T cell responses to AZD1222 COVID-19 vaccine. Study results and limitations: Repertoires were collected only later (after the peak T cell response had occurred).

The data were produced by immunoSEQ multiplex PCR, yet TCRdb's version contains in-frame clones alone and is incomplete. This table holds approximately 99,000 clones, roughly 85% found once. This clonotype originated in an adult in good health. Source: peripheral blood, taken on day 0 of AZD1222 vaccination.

The CDR3 is CASSLGTGNQPQHF. The CDR3 DNA is TGTGCCAGCAGTCTCGGGACAGGGAATCAGCCCCAGCATTTT. The V gene is TRBV6-5, the J gene TRBJ1-5; 9 bases match TRBD1. The CDR3 extends over 14 amino acids. The germline V gene has CDR1 MNHEY and CDR2 SVGAGI. V was pared by 5 bases and J by 4 bases, with 3 bases of the junction left unmatched.